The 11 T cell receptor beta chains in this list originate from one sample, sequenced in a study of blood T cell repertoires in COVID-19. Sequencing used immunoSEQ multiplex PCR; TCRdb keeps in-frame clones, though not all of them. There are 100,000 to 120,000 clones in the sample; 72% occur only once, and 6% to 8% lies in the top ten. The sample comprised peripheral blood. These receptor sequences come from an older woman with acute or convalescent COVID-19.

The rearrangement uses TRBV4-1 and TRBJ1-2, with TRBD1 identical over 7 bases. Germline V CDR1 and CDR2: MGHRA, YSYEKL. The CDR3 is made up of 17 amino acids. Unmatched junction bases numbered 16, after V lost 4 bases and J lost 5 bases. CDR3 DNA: TGCGCCAGCAGCCTCATCGGGTCAGGGGGGTCGATGTATGGCTACACCTTC. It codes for CASSLIGSGGSMYGYTF.

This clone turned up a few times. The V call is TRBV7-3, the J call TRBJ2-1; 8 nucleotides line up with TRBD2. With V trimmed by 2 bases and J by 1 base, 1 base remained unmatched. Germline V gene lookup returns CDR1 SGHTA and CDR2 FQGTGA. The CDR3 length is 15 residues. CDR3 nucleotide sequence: TGTGCCAGCAGCTTAGGACTAGCTTCCTACAATGAGCAGTTCTTC. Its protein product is CASSLGLASYNEQFF.

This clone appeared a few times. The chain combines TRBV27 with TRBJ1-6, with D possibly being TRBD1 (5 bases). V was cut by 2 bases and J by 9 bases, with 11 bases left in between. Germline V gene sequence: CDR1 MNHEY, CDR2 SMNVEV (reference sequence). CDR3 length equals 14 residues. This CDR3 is CASSLLRAGSPLHF. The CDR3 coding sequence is TGTGCCAGCAGTTTACTCAGGGCAGGTTCACCCCTCCACTTT.

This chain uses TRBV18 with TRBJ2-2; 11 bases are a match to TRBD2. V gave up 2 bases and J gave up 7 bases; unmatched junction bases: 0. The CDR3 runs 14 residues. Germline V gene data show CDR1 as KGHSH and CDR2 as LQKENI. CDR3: CASSPGLAGGELFF. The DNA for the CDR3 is TGTGCCAGCTCACCAGGACTAGCGGGCGGGGAGCTGTTTTTT.

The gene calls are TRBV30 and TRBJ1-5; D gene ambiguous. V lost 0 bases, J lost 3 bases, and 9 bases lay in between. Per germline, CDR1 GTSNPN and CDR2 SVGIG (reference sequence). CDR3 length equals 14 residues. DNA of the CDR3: TGTGCCTGGAGTGTACAGACCTTCAATCAGCCCCAGCATTTT. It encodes CAWSVQTFNQPQHF.

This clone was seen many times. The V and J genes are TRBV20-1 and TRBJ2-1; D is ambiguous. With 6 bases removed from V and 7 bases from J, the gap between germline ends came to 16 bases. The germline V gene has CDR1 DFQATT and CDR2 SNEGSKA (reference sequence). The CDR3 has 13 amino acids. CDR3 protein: CSASQAIWNEQFF. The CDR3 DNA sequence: TGCAGTGCCAGTCAAGCGATATGGAATGAGCAGTTCTTC.

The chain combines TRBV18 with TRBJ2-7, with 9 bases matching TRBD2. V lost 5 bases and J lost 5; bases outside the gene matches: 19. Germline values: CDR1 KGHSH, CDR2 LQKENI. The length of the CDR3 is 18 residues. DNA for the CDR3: TGTGCCAGCTCAGCCCGGGAACGGCGGGGGGGCGTCTCGAACGAGCAGTACTTC. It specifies CASSARERRGGVSNEQYF.

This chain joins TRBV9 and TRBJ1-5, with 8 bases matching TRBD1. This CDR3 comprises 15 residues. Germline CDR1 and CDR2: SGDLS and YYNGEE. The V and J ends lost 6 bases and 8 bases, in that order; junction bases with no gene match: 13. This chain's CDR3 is CASNPSGQGWEPQHF. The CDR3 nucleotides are TGTGCCAGCAACCCCAGCGGACAGGGCTGGGAGCCCCAGCATTTT.

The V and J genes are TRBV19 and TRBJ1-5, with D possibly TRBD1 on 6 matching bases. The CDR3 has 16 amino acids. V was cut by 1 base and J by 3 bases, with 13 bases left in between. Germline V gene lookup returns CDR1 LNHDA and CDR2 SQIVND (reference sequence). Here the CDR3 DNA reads TGTGCCAGTAGTATAGTGGGGGGGCCCCCCAATCAGCCCCAGCATTTT. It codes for CASSIVGGPPNQPQHF.

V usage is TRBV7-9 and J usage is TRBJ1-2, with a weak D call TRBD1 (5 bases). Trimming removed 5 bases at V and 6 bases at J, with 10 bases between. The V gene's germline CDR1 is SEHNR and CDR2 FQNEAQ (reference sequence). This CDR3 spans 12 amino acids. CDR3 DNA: TGTGCCAGCAGCCCGGGGGGGGATGGCTACACCTTC. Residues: CASSPGGDGYTF. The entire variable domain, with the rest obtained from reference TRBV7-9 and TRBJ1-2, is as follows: DTGVSQNPRHKITKRGQNVTFRCDPISEHNRLYWYRQTLGQGPEFLTYFQNEAQLEKSRLLSDRFSAERPKGSFSTLEIQRTEQGDSAMYLCASSPGGDGYTFGSGTRLTVV.

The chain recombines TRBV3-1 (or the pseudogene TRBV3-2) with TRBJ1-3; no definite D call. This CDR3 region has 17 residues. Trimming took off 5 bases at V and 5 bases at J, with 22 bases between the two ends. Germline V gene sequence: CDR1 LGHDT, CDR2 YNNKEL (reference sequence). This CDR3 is CASSIQFPIHARNTIYF. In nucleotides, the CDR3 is TGTGCCAGCAGCATCCAGTTTCCCATACACGCACGAAACACCATATATTTT.